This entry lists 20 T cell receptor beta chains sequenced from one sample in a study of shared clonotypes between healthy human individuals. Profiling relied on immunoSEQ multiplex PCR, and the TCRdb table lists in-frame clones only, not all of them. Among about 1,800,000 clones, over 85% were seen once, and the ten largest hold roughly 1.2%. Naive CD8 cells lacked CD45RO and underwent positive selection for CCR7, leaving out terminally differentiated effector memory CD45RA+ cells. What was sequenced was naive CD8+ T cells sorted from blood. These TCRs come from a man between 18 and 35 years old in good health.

CDR3 region: CASSFVNQPQHF. Here the CDR3 DNA reads TGTGCCAGCAGCTTCGTCAATCAGCCCCAGCATTTT. The chain recombines TRBV5-8 with TRBJ1-5; D remains ambiguous. The CDR3 contains 12 residues. Germline V gene sequence: CDR1 SGHTS, CDR2 YDEGEE. Trimming stripped 2 bases from V and 3 bases from J, with 3 bases between.

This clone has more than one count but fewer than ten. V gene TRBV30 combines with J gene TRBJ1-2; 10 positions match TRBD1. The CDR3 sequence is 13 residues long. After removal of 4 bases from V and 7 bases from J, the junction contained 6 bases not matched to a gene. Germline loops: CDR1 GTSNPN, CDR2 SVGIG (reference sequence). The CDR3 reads CAWTTGGAGGYTF. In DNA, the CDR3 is TGTGCCTGGACGACAGGGGGCGCGGGTGGCTACACCTTC.

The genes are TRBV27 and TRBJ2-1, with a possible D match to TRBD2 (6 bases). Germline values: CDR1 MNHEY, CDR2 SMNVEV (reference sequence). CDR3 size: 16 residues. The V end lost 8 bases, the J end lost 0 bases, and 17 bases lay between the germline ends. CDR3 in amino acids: CASATLGGSSYNEQFF. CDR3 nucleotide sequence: TGTGCCAGCGCTACTTTGGGGGGAAGCTCCTACAATGAGCAGTTCTTC.

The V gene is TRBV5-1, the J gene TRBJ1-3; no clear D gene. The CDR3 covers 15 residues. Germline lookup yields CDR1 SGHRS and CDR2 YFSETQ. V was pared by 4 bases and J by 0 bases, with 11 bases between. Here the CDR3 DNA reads TGCGCCAGCAGCGTCGACGGTCTCTCTGGAAACACCATATATTTT. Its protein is CASSVDGLSGNTIYF.

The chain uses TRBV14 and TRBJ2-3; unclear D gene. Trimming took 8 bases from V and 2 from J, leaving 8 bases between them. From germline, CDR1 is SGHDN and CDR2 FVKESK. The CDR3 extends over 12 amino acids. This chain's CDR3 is CASRQDTDTQYF. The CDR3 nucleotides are TGTGCCAGCCGACAAGACACAGATACGCAGTATTTT.

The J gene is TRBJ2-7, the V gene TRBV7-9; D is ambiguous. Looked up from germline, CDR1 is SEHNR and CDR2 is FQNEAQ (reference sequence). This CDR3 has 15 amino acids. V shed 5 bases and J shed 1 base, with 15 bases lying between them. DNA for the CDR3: TGTGCCAGCAGCCCATCCCCGGCTATTTCCTACGAGCAGTACTTC. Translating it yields CASSPSPAISYEQYF.

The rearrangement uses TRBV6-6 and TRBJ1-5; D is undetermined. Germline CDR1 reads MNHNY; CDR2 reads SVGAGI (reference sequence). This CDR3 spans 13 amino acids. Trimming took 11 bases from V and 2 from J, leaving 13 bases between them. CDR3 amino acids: CAVTGAGNQPQHF. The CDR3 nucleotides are TGTGCCGTCACCGGAGCCGGCAATCAGCCCCAGCATTTT.

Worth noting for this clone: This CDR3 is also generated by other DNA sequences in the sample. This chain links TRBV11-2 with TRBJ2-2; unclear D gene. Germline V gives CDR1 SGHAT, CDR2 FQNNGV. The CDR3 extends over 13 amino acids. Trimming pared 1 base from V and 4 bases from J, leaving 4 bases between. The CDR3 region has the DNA TGTGCCAGCAGCTTAGTTGGCACCGGGGAGCTGTTTTTT. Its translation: CASSLVGTGELFF.

Written as DNA, the CDR3 is TGTGCCAGGGGAGAGGGGGCAGGGACTGAAGCTTTCTTT. Translated, it gives CARGEGAGTEAFF. The rearrangement links TRBV5-8 to TRBJ1-1; 7 bases map to TRBD1. Germline V gene sequence: CDR1 SGHTS, CDR2 YDEGEE. The CDR3 runs 13 residues. V trimming: 8 bases; J trimming: 5 bases; junction bases outside the gene matches: 9.

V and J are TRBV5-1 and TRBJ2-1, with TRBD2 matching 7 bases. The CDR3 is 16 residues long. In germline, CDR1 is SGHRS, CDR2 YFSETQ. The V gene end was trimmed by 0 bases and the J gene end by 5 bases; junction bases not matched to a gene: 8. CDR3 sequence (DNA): TGCGCCAGCAGCTTGGCCGGGCTAGCGGTGGACAATGAGCAGTTCTTC. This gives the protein CASSLAGLAVDNEQFF.

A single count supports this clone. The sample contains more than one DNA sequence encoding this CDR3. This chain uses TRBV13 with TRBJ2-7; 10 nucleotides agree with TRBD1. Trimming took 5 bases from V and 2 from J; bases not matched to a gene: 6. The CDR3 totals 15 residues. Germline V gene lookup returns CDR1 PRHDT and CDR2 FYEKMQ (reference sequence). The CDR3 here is CASSPGGQGAYEQYF. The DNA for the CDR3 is TGTGCCAGCAGCCCCGGAGGACAGGGGGCCTACGAGCAGTACTTC.

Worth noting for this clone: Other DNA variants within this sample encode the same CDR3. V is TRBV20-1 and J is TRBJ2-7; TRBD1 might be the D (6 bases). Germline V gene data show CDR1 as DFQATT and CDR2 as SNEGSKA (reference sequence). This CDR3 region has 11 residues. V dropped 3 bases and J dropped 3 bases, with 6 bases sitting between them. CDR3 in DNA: TGCAGTGCTAGGACAGGCTACGAGCAGTACTTC. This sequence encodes CSARTGYEQYF.

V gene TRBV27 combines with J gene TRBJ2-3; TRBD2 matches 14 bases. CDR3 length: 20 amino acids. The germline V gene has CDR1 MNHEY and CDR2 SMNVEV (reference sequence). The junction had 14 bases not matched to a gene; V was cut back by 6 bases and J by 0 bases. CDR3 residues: CASSYRSGTSGGPSTDTQYF. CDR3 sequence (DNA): TGTGCCAGCAGCTACCGCTCCGGGACTAGCGGGGGCCCAAGCACAGATACGCAGTATTTT.

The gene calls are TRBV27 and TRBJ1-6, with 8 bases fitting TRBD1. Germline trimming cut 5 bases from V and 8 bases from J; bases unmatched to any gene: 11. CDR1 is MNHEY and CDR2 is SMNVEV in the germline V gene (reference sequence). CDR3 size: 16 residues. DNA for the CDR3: TGTGCCAGCAGTCAAGCTCAGGGGGCAGGGGATTCACCCCTCCACTTT. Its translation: CASSQAQGAGDSPLHF.

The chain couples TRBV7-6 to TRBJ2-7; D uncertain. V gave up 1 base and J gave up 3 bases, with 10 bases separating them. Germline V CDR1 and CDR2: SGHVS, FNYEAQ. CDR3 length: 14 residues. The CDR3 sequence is CASSLDPGNYEQYF. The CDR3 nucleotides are TGTGCCAGCAGCTTAGACCCAGGAAACTACGAGCAGTACTTC.

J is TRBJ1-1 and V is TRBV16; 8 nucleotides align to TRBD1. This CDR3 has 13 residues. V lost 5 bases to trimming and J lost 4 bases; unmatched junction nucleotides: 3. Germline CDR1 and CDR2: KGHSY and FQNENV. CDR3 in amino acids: CASSSGTGTEAFF. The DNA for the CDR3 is TGTGCCAGCAGCTCGGGGACAGGCACTGAAGCTTTCTTT.

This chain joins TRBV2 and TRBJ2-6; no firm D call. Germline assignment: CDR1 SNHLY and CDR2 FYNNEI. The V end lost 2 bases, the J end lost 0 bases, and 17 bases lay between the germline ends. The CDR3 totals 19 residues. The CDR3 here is CASSELSGGIYSGANVLTF. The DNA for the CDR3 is TGTGCCAGCAGTGAATTAAGTGGCGGAATATACTCTGGGGCCAACGTCCTGACTTTC.

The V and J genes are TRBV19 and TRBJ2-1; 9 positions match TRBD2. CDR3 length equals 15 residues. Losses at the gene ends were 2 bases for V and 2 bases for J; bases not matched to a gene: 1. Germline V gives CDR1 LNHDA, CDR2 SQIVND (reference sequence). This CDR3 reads CASSIQRGAYNEQFF. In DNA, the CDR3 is TGTGCCAGTAGTATACAGCGGGGGGCCTACAATGAGCAGTTCTTC.

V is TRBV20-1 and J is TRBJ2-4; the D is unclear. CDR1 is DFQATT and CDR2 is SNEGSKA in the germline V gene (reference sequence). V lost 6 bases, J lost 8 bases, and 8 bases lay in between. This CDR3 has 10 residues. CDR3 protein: CSAGQDIQYF. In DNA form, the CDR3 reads TGCAGTGCCGGGCAGGACATTCAGTACTTC.

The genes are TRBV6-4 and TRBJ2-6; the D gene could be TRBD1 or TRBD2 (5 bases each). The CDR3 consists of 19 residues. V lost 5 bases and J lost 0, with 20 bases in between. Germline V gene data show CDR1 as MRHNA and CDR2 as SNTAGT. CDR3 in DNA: TGTGCCAGCAGTCAGACCGGGGCTAACCCCAGCTCTGGGGCCAACGTCCTGACTTTC. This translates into CASSQTGANPSSGANVLTF.